The clone carrying this T cell receptor beta chain showed up just a few times. Antigen: not known. The data were taken from a study of T-cell reconstitution after alpha-beta-depleted transplantation in children. Unique molecular identifiers were used to barcode this TCRbeta library. TCRdb analysed the PCR reads with MiXCR anew, one entry per CDR3 protein. The sample records 700,000 to 950,000 distinct CDR3 sequences, roughly 15% being singletons. General study findings and limits: For some patients, TCRbeta diversity was high at day 60 because of recipient T cells and thymic progenitors that survived. Fresh T-cell production supplied most of the T-cell counts and diversity seen one year after transplant. Several hundred rapidly expanded clones from non-depleted graft cells reportedly supplied alpha-beta T cells about two months post-transplant.

This receptor was obtained from a male patient aged 5 to 17 who had a stem cell transplant for acute lymphoblastic leukemia, so the T cells may come from the graft donor. Sequences were derived from PBMCs, mostly from graft donor cells, sampled 360 days after TCRalphabeta/CD19-depleted stem cell transplant.

The CDR3 sequence is CASMNGRVADEQYF. The DNA for the CDR3 is TGTGCCAGCATGAACGGCAGGGTAGCTGACGAGCAGTACTTC. V usage is TRBV6-1 and J usage is TRBJ2-7, with D perhaps matching TRBD1 (5 bases). Germline lookup yields CDR1 MNHNS and CDR2 SASEGT. The CDR3 covers 14 residues. V shed 7 bases and J shed 5 bases, with 18 bases lying between them.